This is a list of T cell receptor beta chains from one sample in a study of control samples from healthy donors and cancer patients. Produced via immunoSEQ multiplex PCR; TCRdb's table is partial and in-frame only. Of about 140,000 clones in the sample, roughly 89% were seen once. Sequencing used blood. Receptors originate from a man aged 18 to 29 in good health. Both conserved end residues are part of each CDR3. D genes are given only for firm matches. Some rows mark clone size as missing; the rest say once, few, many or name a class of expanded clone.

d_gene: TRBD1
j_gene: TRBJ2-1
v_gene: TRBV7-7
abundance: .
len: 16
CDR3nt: TGTGCCAGCAGCCCAGGGACAGAGAGCTCCTACAATGAGCAGTTCTTC
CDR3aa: CASSPGTESSYNEQFF

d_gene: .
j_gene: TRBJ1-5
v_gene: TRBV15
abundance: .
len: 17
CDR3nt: TGTGCCACCAGCAGGCCCTTGGGGGAGATTACCAATCAGCCCCAGCATTTT
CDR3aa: CATSRPLGEITNQPQHF

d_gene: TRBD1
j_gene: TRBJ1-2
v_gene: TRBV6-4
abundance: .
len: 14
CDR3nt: TGTGCCAGCAGTTGGACAGGGGGGTCCTATGGCTACACCTTC
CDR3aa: CASSWTGGSYGYTF

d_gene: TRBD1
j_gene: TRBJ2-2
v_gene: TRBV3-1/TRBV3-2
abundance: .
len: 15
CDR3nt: TGTGCCAGCAGCCAACTCGACAGGGCGGCCGGGGAGCTGTTTTTT
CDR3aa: CASSQLDRAAGELFF

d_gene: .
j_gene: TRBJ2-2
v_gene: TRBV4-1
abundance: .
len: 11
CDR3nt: TGCGCCAGCAGCCATACCGGGGAGCTGTTTTTT
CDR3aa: CASSHTGELFF

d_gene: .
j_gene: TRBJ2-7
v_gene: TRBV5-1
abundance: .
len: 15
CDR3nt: TGCGCCAGCAGCTTGCAGAACAGGTTCTCCTACGAGCAGTACTTC
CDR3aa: CASSLQNRFSYEQYF

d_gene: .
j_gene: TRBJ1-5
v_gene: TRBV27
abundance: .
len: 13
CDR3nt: TGTGCCAGCAGTTTTGGGGGGGGACAGCCCCAGCATTTT
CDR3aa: CASSFGGGQPQHF

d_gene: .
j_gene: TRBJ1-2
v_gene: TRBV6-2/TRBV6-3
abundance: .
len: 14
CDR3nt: TGTGCCAGCAGTTACTCGAATGCAGAGGTCGGCTACACCTTC
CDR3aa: CASSYSNAEVGYTF

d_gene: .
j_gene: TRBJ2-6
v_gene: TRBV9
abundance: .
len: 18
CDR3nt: TGTGCCAGCACCCCGGAAGTCAGGACCGACTCTGGGGCCAACGTCCTGACTTTC
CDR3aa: CASTPEVRTDSGANVLTF

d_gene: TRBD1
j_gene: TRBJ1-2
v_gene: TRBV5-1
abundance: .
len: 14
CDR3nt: TGCGCCAGCAGCGCGGGACAGGGCGGAGATGGCTACACCTTC
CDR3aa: CASSAGQGGDGYTF

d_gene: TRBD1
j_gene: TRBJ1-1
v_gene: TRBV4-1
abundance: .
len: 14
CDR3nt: TGCGCCAGCAGCCAAGACGACAGGGGAACTGAAGCTTTCTTT
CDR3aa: CASSQDDRGTEAFF

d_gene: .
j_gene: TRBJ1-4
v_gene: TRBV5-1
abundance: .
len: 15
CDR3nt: TGCGCCAGCGGGTCGACAGGTCAAGTTGGCGAAAAACTGTTTTTT
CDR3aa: CASGSTGQVGEKLFF

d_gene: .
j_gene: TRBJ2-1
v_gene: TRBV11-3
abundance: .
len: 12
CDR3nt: TGTGCCAGCAGCGGGGATCTTGATGAGCAGTTCTTC
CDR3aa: CASSGDLDEQFF

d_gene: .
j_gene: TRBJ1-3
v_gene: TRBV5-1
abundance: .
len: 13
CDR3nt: TGCGCCAGCAGCCCCGGACTGGGAAACACCATATATTTT
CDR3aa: CASSPGLGNTIYF

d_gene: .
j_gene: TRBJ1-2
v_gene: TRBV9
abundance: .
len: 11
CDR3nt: TGTGCCAGCAGCTCTTGGAATGGCTACACCTTC
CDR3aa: CASSSWNGYTF

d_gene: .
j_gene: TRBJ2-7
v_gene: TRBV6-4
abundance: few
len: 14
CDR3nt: TGTGCCAGCAGTTTGGACGGGGATCTACGCGAGCAGTACTTC
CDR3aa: CASSLDGDLREQYF

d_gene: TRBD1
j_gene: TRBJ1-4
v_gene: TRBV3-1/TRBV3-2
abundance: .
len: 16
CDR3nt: TGTGCCAGCAGCCGAACAGGGGGGGCTTCTAATGAAAAACTGTTTTTT
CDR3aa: CASSRTGGASNEKLFF

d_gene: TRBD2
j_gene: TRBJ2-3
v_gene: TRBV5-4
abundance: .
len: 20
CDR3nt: TGTGCCAGCAGCTTGATGCTCTGGACTAGCGGGGGGGCAATCCCCGATACGCAGTATTTT
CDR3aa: CASSLMLWTSGGAIPDTQYF

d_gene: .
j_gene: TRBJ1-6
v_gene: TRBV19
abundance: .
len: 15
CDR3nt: TGTGCCAGTAAGGGCGCGAGCTCCTATAATTCACCCCTCCACTTT
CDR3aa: CASKGASSYNSPLHF

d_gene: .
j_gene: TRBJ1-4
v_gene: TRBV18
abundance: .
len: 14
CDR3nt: TGTGCCAGCTCACCGCCCGCAGCCGGTGAAAAACTGTTTTTT
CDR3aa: CASSPPAAGEKLFF

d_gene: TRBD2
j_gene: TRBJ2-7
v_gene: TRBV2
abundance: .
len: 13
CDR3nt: TGTGCCAGCCTCCGACTAGCAGATTACGAGCAGTACTTC
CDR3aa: CASLRLADYEQYF

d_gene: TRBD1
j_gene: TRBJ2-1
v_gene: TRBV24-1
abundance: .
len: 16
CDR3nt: TGTGCCACCAGTGACCGAGGACAGGATCGGTACAATGAGCAGTTCTTC
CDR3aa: CATSDRGQDRYNEQFF

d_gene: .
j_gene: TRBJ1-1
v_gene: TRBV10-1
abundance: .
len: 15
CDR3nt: TGCGCCAGCAGTGCCACAGGAGGCATGAACACTGAAGCTTTCTTT
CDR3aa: CASSATGGMNTEAFF

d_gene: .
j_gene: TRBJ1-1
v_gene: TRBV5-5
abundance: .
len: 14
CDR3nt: TGTGCCGGGACGACGGGACCCTTGGGCACTGAAGCTTTCTTT
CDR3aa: CAGTTGPLGTEAFF

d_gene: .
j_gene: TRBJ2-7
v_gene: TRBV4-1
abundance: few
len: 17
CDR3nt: TGCGCCAGCAGCCGGGTGGGCCAGGGAGTCTCCTCCTACGAGCAGTACTTC
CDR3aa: CASSRVGQGVSSYEQYF

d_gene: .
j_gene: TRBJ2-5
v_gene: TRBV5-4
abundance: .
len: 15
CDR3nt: TGTGCCAGCAGCTTGGAGCAGGGTCGGGGAGAGACCCAGTACTTC
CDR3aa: CASSLEQGRGETQYF

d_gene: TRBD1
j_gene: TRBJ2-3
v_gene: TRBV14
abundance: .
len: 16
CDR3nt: TGTGCCAGCAGCCCCCGGGCCTCCAGGGGGACAGATACGCAGTATTTT
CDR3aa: CASSPRASRGTDTQYF

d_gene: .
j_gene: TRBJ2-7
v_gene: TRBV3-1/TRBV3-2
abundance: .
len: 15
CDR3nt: TGTGCCAGCAGCCTAAACAGGGTCCGCTCCTACGAGCAGTACTTC
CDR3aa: CASSLNRVRSYEQYF

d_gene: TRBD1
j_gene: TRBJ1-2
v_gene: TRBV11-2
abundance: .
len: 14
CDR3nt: TGTGCCAGCAGCCCTCCGACAGGGAGAGGAGGCTACACCTTC
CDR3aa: CASSPPTGRGGYTF

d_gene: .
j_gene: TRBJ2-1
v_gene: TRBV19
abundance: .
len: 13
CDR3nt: TGTGCCAGTGTCCCCCAGGGGGAGGGTGAGCAGTTCTTC
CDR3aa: CASVPQGEGEQFF

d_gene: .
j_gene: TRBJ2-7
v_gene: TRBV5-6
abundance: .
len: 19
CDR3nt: TGTGCCAGCAGCTCTTCCGGGACAGGAAGGACTAGCGTCTCCTACGAGCAGTACTTC
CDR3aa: CASSSSGTGRTSVSYEQYF

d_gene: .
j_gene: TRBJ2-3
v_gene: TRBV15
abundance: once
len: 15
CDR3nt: TGTGCCACCAGCAGAGCGTGGGGGAGCACAGATACGCAGTATTTT
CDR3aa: CATSRAWGSTDTQYF

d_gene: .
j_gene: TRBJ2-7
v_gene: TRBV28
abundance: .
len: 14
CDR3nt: TGTGCCAGCAGTATAGGACAGTTTCCCTACGAGCAGTACTTC
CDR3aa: CASSIGQFPYEQYF

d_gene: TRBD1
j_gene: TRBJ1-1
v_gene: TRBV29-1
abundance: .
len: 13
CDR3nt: TGCAGCGTGGGACAGGGTGTGAACACTGAAGCTTTCTTT
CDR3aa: CSVGQGVNTEAFF

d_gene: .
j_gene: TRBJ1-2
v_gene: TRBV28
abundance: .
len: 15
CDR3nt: TGTGCCAGCAGTCCCAACCGGAGGGGAAACTATGGCTACACCTTC
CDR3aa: CASSPNRRGNYGYTF

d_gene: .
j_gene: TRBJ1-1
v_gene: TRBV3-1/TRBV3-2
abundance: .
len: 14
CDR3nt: TGTGCCAGCAGCCAAGGCCTGGGGTCGGGCGAAGCTTTCTTT
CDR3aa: CASSQGLGSGEAFF

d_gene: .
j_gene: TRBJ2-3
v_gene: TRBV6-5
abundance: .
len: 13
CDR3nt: TGTGCCAGCAGTTCCGGGATTTCAGATACGCAGTATTTT
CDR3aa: CASSSGISDTQYF

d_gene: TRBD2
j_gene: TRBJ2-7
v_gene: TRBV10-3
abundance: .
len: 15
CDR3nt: TGTGCCACCGTGATGATAAGCGGGGCTTCCTACGAGCAGTACTTC
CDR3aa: CATVMISGASYEQYF

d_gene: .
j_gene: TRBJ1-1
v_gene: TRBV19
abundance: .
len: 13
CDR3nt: TGTGCCAGTACCGACTCCCGGGACAAGAGGGCTTTCTTT
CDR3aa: CASTDSRDKRAFF

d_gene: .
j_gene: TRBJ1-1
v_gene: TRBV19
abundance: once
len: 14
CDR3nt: TGTGCCAGTAGTATAAATAGCGGGAGCACTGAAGCTTTCTTT
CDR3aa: CASSINSGSTEAFF

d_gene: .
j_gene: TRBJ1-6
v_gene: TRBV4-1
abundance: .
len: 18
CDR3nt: TGCGCCAGCAGCCAAGCGAGGGGCAGTAGCTCCTATAATTCACCCCTCCACTTT
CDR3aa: CASSQARGSSSYNSPLHF

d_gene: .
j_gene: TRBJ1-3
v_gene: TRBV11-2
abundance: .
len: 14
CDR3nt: TGTGCCAGCAGCTTACAGCTTGCCGGAAACACCATATATTTT
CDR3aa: CASSLQLAGNTIYF

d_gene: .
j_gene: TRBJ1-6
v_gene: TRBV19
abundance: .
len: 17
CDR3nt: TGTGCCAGTAGCCTCGGGACGGACTATTATTATAATTCACCCCTCCACTTT
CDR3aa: CASSLGTDYYYNSPLHF

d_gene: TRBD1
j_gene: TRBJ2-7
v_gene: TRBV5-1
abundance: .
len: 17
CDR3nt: TGCGCCAGCAGCTTGGTCTTCGGCGGGACAGGGTCCCACGAGCAGTACTTC
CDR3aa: CASSLVFGGTGSHEQYF

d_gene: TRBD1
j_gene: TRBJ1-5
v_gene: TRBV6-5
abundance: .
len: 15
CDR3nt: TGTGCCAGCAGTTACGATGGACAGGGGACGTGGCCCCAGCATTTT
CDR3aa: CASSYDGQGTWPQHF

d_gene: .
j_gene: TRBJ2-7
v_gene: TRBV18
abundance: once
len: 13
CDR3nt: TGTGCCAGCGCGGTTGACCTCTCCTACGAGCAGTACTTC
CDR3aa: CASAVDLSYEQYF

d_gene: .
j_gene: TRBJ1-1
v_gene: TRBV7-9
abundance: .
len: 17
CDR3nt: TGTGCCAGCAGCTTACCCCTGGGCAGGAGAATAAACACTGAAGCTTTCTTT
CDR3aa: CASSLPLGRRINTEAFF

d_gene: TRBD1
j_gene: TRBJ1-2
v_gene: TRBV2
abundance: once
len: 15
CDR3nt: TGTGCCAGCGGGAACAGGGGATTAGACAGCTATGGCTACACCTTC
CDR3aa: CASGNRGLDSYGYTF

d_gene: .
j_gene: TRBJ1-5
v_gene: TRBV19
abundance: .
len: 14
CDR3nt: TGTGCCAGTAGTATTGGGGCAACCAATCAGCCCCAGCATTTT
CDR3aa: CASSIGATNQPQHF

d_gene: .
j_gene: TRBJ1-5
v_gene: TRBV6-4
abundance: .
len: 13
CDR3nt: TGTGCCAGCAGTGACTGGGTCGGTCAGCCCCAGCATTTT
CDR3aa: CASSDWVGQPQHF

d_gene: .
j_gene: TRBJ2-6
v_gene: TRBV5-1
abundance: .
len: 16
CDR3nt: TGCGCCAGCAGCAATACCCCAAAGGCTGGGGCCAACGTCCTGACTTTC
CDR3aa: CASSNTPKAGANVLTF

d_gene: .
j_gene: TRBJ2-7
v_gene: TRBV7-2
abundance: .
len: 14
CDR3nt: TGTGCCAGCAGTCCGCCGCCGGGGGCCTACGAGCAGTACTTC
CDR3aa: CASSPPPGAYEQYF

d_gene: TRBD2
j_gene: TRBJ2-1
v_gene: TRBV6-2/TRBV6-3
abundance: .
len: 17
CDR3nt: TGTGCCAGCAGTTACGGGTCTTCCGGGACTAGCGTAAATGAGCAGTTCTTC
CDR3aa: CASSYGSSGTSVNEQFF

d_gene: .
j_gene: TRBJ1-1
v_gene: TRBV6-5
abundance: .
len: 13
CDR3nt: TGTGCCAGCAGACACCCGGGGGACACTGAAGCTTTCTTT
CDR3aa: CASRHPGDTEAFF

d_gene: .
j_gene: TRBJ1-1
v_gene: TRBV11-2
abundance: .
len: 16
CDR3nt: TGTGCCAGCAGCTCCACGGGCGGAATCATGAACACTGAAGCTTTCTTT
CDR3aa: CASSSTGGIMNTEAFF

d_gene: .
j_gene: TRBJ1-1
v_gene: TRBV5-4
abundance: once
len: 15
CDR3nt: TGTGCCAGCAGCCCGACAGCATCTAACGTCCCTGAAGCTTTCTTT
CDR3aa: CASSPTASNVPEAFF

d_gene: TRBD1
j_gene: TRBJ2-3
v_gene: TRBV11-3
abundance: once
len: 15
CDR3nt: TGTGCCAGCAGCCCACAGGGACAGCACACAGATACGCAGTATTTT
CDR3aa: CASSPQGQHTDTQYF